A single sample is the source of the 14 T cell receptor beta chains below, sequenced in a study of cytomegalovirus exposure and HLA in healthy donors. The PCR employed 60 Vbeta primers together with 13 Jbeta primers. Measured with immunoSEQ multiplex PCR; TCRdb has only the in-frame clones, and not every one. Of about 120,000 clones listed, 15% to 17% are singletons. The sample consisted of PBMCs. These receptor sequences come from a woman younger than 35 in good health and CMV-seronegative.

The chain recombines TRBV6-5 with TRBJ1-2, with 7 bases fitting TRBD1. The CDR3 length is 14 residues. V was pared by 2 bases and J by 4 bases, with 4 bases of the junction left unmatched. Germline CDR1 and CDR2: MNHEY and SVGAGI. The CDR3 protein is CASSYQGGVYGYTF. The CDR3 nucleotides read TGTGCCAGCAGTTACCAGGGGGGAGTCTATGGCTACACCTTC.

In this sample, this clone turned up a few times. The CDR3 here is CAWRQGMVEAFF. CDR3 nucleotides: TGTGCCTGGAGACAGGGGATGGTTGAAGCTTTCTTT. V and J are TRBV30 and TRBJ1-1; 7 bases align to TRBD1. This CDR3 has 12 residues. CDR1 is GTSNPN, CDR2 SVGIG, per germline (reference sequence). V was pared by 3 bases and J by 7 bases, with 5 bases of the junction left unmatched.

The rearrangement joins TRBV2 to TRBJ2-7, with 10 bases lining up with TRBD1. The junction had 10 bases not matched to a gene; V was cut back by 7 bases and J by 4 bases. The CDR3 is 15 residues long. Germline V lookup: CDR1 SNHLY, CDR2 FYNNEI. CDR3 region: CASTQARTGGYEQYF. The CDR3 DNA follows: TGTGCCAGCACCCAGGCCCGGACAGGGGGATACGAGCAGTACTTC. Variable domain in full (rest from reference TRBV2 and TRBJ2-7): EPEVTQTPSHQVTQMGQEVILRCVPISNHLYFYWYRQILGQKVEFLVSFYNNEISEKSEIFDDQFSVERPDGSNFTLKIRSTKLEDSAMYFCASTQARTGGYEQYFGPGTRLTVT.

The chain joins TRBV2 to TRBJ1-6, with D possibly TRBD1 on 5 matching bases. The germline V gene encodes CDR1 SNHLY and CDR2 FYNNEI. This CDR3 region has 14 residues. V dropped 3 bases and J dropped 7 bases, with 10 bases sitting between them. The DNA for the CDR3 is TGTGCCAGCAGTGACAGGGCGGTGAATTCACCCCTCCACTTT. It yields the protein CASSDRAVNSPLHF.

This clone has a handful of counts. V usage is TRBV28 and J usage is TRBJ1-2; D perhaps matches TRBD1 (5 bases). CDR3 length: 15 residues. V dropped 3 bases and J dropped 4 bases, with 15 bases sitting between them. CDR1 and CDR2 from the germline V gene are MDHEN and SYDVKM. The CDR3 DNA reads TGTGCCAGCAGTTTGGGCAGGTCAGGGTCCTATGGCTACACCTTC. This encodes CASSLGRSGSYGYTF.

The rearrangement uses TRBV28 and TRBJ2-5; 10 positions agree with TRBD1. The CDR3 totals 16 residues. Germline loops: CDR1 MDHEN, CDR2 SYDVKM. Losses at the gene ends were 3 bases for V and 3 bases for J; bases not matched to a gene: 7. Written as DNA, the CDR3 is TGTGCCAGCAGTTTGGGGACAGGGGCCTTAGAAGAGACCCAGTACTTC. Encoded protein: CASSLGTGALEETQYF. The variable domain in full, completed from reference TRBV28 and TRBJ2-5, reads DVKVTQSSRYLVKRTGEKVFLECVQDMDHENMFWYRQDPGLGLRLIYFSYDVKMKEKGDIPEGYSVSREKKERFSLILESASTNQTSMYLCASSLGTGALEETQYFGPGTRLLVL.

CDR3 DNA: TGTGCCAGCAGCACCGGGAATCTTGAAGCTTTCTTT. It is translated as CASSTGNLEAFF. The rearrangement links TRBV9 to TRBJ1-1, with D hard to call. The CDR3 has 12 residues. Germline values: CDR1 SGDLS, CDR2 YYNGEE. V was cut by 4 bases and J by 7 bases, with 11 bases left in between.

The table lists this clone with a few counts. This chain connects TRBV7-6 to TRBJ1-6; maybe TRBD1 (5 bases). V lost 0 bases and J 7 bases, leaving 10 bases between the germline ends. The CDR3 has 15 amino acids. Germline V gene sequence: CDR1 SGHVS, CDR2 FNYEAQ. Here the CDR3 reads CASSLAMEGNSPLHF. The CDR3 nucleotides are TGTGCCAGCAGCTTAGCGATGGAGGGGAATTCACCCCTCCACTTT.

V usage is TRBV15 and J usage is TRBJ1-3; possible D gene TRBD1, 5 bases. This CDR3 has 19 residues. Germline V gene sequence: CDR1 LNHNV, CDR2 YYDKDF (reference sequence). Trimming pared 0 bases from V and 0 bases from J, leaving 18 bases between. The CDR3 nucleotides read TGTGCCACCAGCAGAGATCTGCGGGGCGCACCAGTCTCTGGAAACACCATATATTTT. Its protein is CATSRDLRGAPVSGNTIYF.

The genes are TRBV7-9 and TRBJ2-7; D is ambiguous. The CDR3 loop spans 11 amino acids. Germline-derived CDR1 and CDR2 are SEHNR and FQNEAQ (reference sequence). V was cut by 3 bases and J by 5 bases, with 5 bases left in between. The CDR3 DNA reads TGTGCCAGCAGCTTCCAGGACGAGCAGTACTTC. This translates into CASSFQDEQYF.

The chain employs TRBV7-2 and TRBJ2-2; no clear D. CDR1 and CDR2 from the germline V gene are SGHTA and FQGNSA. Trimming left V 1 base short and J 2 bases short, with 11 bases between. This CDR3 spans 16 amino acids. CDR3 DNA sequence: TGTGCCAGCAGCTTAGGGCTTCCCCTTAACACCGGGGAGCTGTTTTTT. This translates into CASSLGLPLNTGELFF. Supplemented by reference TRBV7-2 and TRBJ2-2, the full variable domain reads GAGVSQSPSNKVTEKGKDVELRCDPISGHTALYWYRQSLGQGLEFLIYFQGNSAPDKSGLPSDRFSAERTGGSVSTLTIQRTQQEDSAVYLCASSLGLPLNTGELFFGEGSRLTVL.

As DNA, the CDR3 is TGTGCCAGCAGCGTAGATGGGGGGGCCTCTGGGGCCAACGTCCTGACTTTC. This codes for CASSVDGGASGANVLTF. This chain joins TRBV9 and TRBJ2-6, with D maybe TRBD2 (7 bases). CDR3 size: 17 residues. The V end was cut by 0 bases, the J end by 0 bases, with 10 bases between. Germline CDR1 reads SGDLS; CDR2 reads YYNGEE. The full variable domain, with the rest looked up from reference TRBV9 and TRBJ2-6, is DSGVTQTPKHLITATGQRVTLRCSPRSGDLSVYWYQQSLDQGLQFLIQYYNGEERAKGNILERFSAQQFPDLHSELNLSSLELGDSALYFCASSVDGGASGANVLTFGAGSRLTVL.

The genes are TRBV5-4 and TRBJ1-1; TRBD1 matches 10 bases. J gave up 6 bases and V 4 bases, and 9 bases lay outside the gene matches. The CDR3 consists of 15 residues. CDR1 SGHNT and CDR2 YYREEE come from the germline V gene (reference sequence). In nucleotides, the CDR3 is TGTGCCAGCAGCCCTCCGACAGGGGGCCAGGCTGAAGCTTTCTTT. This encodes CASSPPTGGQAEAFF.

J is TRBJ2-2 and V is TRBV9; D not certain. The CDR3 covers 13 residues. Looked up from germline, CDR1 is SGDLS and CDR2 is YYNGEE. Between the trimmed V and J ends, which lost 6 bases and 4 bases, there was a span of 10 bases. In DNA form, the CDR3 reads TGTGCCAGCAACCTAGTGCCCACCGGGGAGCTGTTTTTT. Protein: CASNLVPTGELFF.